The 13 T cell receptor beta chains reported below all come from one sample, sequenced in a study of post-analysis software for immune sequencing data. General observations from the study: Patients had higher frequencies than controls of five TRBV segments, including TRBV5-6, TRBV5-1 and TRBV20-1.

No antigen has been assigned to these receptors. Every TCR beta cDNA library bore unique molecular identifiers. TCRdb reprocessed the PCR reads via MiXCR and lists one record per CDR3 protein. This sample has about 770,000 distinct CDR3 sequences, with around 46% found just once. Sequenced: blood. The receptors stem from a girl aged 10-17 years with multiple sclerosis.

This clonotype was detected only a few times. The rearrangement uses TRBV6-5 and TRBJ2-7; 11 bases are shared with TRBD2. The CDR3 loop spans 15 amino acids. V lost 6 bases, J lost 6 bases, and 10 bases stayed unmatched. Germline CDR1 MNHEY, CDR2 SVGAGI. The CDR3 region is CASSLLAGVVGEQYF. CDR3 nucleotide sequence: TGTGCCAGCAGCCTACTAGCGGGAGTGGTTGGCGAGCAGTACTTC.

The V call is TRBV27, the J call TRBJ2-2; TRBD2 matches 12 bases. The CDR3 covers 19 residues. Per germline, CDR1 MNHEY and CDR2 SMNVEV (reference sequence). With 5 bases clipped from V and 6 bases from J, the junction kept 16 bases outside the gene matches. CDR3 DNA sequence: TGTGCCAGCAGTCTCGTCTACGCAAGACTAGCGGGAGCCGCCGGGGAGCTGTTTTTT. Encoded protein: CASSLVYARLAGAAGELFF.

This chain connects TRBV20-1 to TRBJ2-4; TRBD1 or TRBD2 may be the D gene (7 bases each). The J call may not be correct, given that the DNA end is closer to TRBJ2-7. The CDR3 has 14 amino acids. Looked up from germline, CDR1 is DFQATT and CDR2 is SNEGSKA (reference sequence). The CDR3 protein is CSAGGGGQTYEQYF. The CDR3 nucleotides read TGCAGTGCTGGAGGGGGGGGACAGACCTACGAGCAGTACTTC.

V usage is TRBV30 and J usage is TRBJ2-1; D gene ambiguous. The CDR3 loop spans 13 amino acids. Germline values: CDR1 GTSNPN, CDR2 SVGIG (reference sequence). V was pared by 2 bases and J by 8 bases, with 13 bases between. In DNA, the CDR3 is TGTGCCTGGAGTTTTTTTTTAGGGTATGAGCAGTTCTTC. This translates into CAWSFFLGYEQFF.

This clonotype has just a few counts. This chain uses TRBV7-2 with TRBJ2-6; 11 bases match TRBD1. Germline V gene data show CDR1 as SGHTA and CDR2 as FQGNSA. This CDR3 region has 15 residues. V trimming: 8 bases; J trimming: 3 bases; junction bases outside the gene matches: 3. The CDR3 reads CASGQGALGANVLTF. CDR3 nucleotide sequence: TGTGCCAGCGGACAGGGGGCGCTTGGGGCCAACGTCCTGACTTTC.

This clonotype has a count of ten or more. The chain joins TRBV12-3 or TRBV12-4 to TRBJ1-2; TRBD1 aligns across 7 bases. The ends lost 3 bases at V and 6 bases at J; junction bases unmatched: 1. The CDR3 is 12 amino acids. The CDR3 region has the DNA TGTGCCAGCAGTTTGACAGGGAATGGCTACACCTTC. Translated, it gives CASSLTGNGYTF.

This clonotype was counted once. A much larger clonotype is one base distant, so this may be a read error. V gene TRBV11-2 combines with J gene TRBJ2-1, with 9 bases lining up with TRBD2. The DNA end lines up better with TRBJ2-7; the J call may be wrong. This CDR3 region has 16 residues. Germline V gene data show CDR1 as SGHAT and CDR2 as FQNNGV. This CDR3 reads CASSPLGGRAHNEQYF. The CDR3 DNA reads as TGTGCCAGCAGCCCCCTGGGCGGGAGGGCCCACAATGAGCAGTACTTC.

Ten or more counts support this clonotype. The chain couples TRBV20-1 to TRBJ2-7, with D perhaps matching TRBD1 (6 bases). Per the germline V gene, CDR1 is DFQATT and CDR2 is SNEGSKA (reference sequence). Between the trimmed V and J ends, which lost 4 bases and 4 bases, there was a span of 11 bases. This CDR3 has 12 residues. The CDR3 sequence is CSATPQGYEQYF. The CDR3 coding sequence is TGCAGTGCTACTCCACAGGGTTACGAGCAGTACTTC.

V and J are TRBV6-1 and TRBJ2-1; 8 bases map to TRBD2. V trimming: 1 base; J trimming: 3 bases; junction bases outside the gene matches: 20. The CDR3 has 21 residues. Germline V CDR1 and CDR2: MNHNS, SASEGT. In DNA, the CDR3 is TGTGCCAGCAGTGAAGTTTTGAAGTGGTTAACTAGCGGTCTGTTCTACAATGAGCAGTTCTTC. Protein: CASSEVLKWLTSGLFYNEQFF.

This clonotype came up a few times. This chain joins TRBV29-1 and TRBJ2-7; 9 bases agree with TRBD1. The germline CDR1 and CDR2 sequences are SQVTM and ANQGSEA. The CDR3 is made up of 11 amino acids. The ends lost 8 bases at V and 5 bases at J; junction bases unmatched: 4. The CDR3 sequence is CSIGQGHEQYF. The CDR3 DNA is TGCAGCATCGGACAGGGGCACGAGCAGTACTTC.

The gene calls are TRBV12-3 or TRBV12-4 and TRBJ2-5, with unresolved D. CDR3 length: 14 amino acids. Trimming shortened V by 3 bases and J by 3 bases, and 11 bases separated the two germline ends. The CDR3 loop is CASSFRRPEETQYF. The CDR3 DNA reads as TGTGCCAGCAGTTTTCGGCGGCCTGAAGAGACCCAGTACTTC.

The chain has TRBV7-8 and TRBJ2-4; D is perhaps TRBD1 or TRBD2 (5 bases each). Trimming took off 0 bases at V and 13 bases at J, with 10 bases between the two ends. CDR3 length equals 12 residues. Germline V gene lookup returns CDR1 SGHVS and CDR2 FQNEAQ. CDR3 residues: CASSLALWDQYF. The CDR3 bases are TGTGCCAGCAGCTTAGCGCTTTGGGACCAGTACTTC. Complete variable domain (other parts from reference TRBV7-8 and TRBJ2-4): GAGVSQSPRYKVAKRGQDVALRCDPISGHVSLFWYQQALGQGPEFLTYFQNEAQLDKSGLPSDRFFAERPEGSVSTLKIQRTQQEDSAVYLCASSLALWDQYFGAGTRLSVL.

This clonotype was seen a handful of times. V gene TRBV29-1 combines with J gene TRBJ1-2; 11 bases map to TRBD1. This CDR3 is built from 16 residues. The germline gives CDR1 SQVTM, CDR2 ANQGSEA. Trimming removed 3 bases from V and 2 bases from J; junction bases left unmatched: 8. CDR3 in DNA: TGCAGCGTTGACTACTCCCGGGACAGGGGGAACTATGGCTACACCTTC. As protein: CSVDYSRDRGNYGYTF.